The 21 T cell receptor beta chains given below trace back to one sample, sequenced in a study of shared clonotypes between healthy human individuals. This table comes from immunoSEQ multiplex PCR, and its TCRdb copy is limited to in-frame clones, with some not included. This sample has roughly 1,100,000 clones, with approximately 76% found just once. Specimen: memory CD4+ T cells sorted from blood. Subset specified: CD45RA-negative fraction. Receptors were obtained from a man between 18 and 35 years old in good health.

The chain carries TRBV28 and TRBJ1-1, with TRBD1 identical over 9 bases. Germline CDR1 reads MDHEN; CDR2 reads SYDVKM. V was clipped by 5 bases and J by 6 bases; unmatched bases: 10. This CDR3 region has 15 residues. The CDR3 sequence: CASSTSGTGSPEAFF. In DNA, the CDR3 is TGTGCCAGCAGTACCTCGGGGACAGGGTCCCCTGAAGCTTTCTTT.

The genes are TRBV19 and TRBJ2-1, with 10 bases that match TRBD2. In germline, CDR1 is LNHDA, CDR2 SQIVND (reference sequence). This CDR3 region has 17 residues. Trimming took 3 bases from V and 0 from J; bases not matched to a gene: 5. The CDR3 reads CASSIGGLAYSYNEQFF. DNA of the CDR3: TGTGCCAGTAGTATCGGGGGACTAGCGTACTCCTACAATGAGCAGTTCTTC. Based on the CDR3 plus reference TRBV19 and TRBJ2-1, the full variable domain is DGGITQSPKYLFRKEGQNVTLSCEQNLNHDAMYWYRQDPGQGLRLIYYSQIVNDFQKGDIAEGYSVSREKKESFPLTVTSAQKNPTAFYLCASSIGGLAYSYNEQFFGPGTRLTVL.

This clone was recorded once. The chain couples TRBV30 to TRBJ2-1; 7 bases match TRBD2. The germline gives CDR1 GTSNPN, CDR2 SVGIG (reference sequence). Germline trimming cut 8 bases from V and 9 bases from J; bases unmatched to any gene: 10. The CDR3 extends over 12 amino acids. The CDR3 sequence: CAGRGRAVEQFF. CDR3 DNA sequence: TGTGCCGGGCGTGGGAGGGCCGTTGAGCAGTTCTTC.

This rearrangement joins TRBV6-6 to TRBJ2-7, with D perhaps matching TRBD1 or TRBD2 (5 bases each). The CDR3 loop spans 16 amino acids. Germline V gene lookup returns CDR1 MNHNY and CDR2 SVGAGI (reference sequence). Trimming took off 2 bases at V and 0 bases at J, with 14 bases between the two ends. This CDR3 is CASSYRDPKDSYEQYF. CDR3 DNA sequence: TGTGCCAGCAGTTACCGGGACCCGAAGGACTCCTACGAGCAGTACTTC.

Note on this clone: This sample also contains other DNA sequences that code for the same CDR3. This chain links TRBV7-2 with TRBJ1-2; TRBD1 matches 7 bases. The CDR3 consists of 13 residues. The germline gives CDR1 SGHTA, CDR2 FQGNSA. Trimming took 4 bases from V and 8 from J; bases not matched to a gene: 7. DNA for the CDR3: TGTGCCAGCAGCTCCAGACAGGGAGGGGGCTACACCTTC. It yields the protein CASSSRQGGGYTF.

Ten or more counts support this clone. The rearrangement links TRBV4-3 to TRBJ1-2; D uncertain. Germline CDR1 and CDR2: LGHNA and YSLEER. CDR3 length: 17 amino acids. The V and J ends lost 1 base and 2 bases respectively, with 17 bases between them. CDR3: CASSQVNPTRTNYGYTF. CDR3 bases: TGCGCCAGCAGCCAAGTTAACCCTACCAGAACGAACTATGGCTACACCTTC.

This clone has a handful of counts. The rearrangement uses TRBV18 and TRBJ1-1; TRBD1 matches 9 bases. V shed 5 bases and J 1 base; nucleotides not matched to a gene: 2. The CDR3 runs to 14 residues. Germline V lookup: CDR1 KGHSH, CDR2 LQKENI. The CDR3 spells CASSAQGANTEAFF. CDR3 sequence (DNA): TGTGCCAGCTCAGCACAGGGGGCGAACACTGAAGCTTTCTTT.

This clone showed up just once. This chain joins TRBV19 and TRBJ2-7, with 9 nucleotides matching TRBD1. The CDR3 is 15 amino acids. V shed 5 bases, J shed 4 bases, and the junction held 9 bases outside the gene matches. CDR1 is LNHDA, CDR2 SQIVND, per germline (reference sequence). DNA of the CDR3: TGTGCCAGTAGTGCCCCGGGACAGGGAGAATACGAGCAGTACTTC. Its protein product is CASSAPGQGEYEQYF.

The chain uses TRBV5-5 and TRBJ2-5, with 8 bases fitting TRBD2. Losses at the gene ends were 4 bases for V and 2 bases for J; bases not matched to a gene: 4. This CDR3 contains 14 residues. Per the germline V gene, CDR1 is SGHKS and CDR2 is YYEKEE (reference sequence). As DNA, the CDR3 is TGTGCCAGCAGCCAAGGCGGGGGGCAAGAGACCCAGTACTTC. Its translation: CASSQGGGQETQYF.

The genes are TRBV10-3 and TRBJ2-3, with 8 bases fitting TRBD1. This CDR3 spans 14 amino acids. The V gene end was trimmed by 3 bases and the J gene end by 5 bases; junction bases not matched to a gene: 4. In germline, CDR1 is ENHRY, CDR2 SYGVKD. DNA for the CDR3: TGTGCCATCAGTGAACAGGGGGGTGGAGATACGCAGTATTTT. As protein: CAISEQGGGDTQYF.

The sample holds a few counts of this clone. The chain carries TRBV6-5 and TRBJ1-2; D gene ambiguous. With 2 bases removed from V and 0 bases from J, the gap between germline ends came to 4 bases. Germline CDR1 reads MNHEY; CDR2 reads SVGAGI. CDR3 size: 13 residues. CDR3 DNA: TGTGCCAGCAGTTACGGTACTAACTATGGCTACACCTTC. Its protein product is CASSYGTNYGYTF.

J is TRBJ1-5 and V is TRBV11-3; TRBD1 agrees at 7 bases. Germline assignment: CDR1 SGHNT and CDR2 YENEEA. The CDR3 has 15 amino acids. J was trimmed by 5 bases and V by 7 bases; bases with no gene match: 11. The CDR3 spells CASTLQDRPDQPQHF. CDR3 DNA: TGTGCCAGCACCCTACAGGACAGGCCCGATCAGCCCCAGCATTTT. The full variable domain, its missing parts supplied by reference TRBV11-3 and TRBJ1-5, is EAGVVQSPRYKIIEKKQPVAFWCNPISGHNTLYWYLQNLGQGPELLIRYENEEAVDDSQLPKDRFSAERLKGVDSTLKIQPAELGDSAVYLCASTLQDRPDQPQHFGDGTRLSIL.

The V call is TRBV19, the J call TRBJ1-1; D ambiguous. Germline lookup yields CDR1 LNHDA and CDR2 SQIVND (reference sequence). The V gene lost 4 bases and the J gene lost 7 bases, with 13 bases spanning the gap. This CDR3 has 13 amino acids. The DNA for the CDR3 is TGTGCCAGTAGTACCTCGATGGTAGGTGAAGCTTTCTTT. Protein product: CASSTSMVGEAFF. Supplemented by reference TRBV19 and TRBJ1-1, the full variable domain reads DGGITQSPKYLFRKEGQNVTLSCEQNLNHDAMYWYRQDPGQGLRLIYYSQIVNDFQKGDIAEGYSVSREKKESFPLTVTSAQKNPTAFYLCASSTSMVGEAFFGQGTRLTVV.

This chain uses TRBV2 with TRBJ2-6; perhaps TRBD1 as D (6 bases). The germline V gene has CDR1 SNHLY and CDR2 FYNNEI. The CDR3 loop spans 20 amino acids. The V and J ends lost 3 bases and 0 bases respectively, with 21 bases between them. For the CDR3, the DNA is TGTGCCAGCAGTGAGTTTAAGTTGGGGGCGGCCAGCTCTGGGGCCAACGTCCTGACTTTC. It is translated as CASSEFKLGAASSGANVLTF.

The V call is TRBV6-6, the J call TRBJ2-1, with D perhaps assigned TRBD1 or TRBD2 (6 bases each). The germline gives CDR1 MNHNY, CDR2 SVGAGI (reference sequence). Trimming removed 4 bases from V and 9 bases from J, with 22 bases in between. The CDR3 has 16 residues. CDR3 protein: CASSCVLCPRDTEQFF. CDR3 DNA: TGTGCCAGCAGTTGCGTCCTTTGCCCGCGGGACACTGAGCAGTTCTTC.

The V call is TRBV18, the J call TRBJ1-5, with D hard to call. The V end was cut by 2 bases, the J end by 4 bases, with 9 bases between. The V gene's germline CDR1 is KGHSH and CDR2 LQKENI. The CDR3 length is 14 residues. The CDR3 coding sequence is TGTGCCAGCTCACCAACCTCAAGGAATCAGCCCCAGCATTTT. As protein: CASSPTSRNQPQHF.

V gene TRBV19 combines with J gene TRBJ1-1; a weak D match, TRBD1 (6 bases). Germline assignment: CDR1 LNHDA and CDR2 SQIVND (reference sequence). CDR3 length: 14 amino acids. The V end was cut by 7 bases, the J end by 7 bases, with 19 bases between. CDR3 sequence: CASIGRGQRLEAFF. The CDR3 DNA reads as TGTGCCAGTATCGGCCGGGGGCAGCGGCTTGAAGCTTTCTTT.

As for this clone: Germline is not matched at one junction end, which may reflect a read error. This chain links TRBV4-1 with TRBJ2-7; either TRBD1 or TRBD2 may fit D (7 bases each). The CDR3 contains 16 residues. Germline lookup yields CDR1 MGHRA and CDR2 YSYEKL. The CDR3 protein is CASSKDIQGGSYEQYF. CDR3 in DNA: TGCGCCAGCAGCAAAGATATTCAGGGGGGGTCCTACGAGCAGTACTTC.

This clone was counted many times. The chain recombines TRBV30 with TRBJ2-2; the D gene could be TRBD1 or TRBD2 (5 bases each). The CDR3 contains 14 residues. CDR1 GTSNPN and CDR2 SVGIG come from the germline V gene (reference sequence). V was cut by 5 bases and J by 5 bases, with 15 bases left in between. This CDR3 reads CAWVKGPGTGELFF. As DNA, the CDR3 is TGTGCCTGGGTAAAGGGACCGGGTACCGGGGAGCTGTTTTTT.

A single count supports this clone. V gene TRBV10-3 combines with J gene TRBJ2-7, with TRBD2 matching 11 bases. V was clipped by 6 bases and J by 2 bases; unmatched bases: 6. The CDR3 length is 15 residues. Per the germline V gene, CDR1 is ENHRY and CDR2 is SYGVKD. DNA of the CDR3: TGTGCCATCAGGAATGGACTAGCGGGTACCTACGAGCAGTACTTC. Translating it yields CAIRNGLAGTYEQYF.

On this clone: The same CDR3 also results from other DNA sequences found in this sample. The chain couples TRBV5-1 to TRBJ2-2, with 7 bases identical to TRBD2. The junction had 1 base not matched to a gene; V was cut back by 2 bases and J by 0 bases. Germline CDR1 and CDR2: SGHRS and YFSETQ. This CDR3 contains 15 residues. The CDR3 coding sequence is TGCGCCAGCAGCTTAGCGGGGACGAACACCGGGGAGCTGTTTTTT. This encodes CASSLAGTNTGELFF.